A single sample is the source of the 8 T cell receptor beta chains below, sequenced in a study of blood T cells in healthy people across ages. Then a second PCR, running roughly 7 to 11 cycles, was carried out with a sample-barcoded 5' primer and a J-beta primer mix. TCRdb itself ran the 5' RACE reads through MiXCR, one entry per CDR3 protein. This sample has around 1,000,000 distinct CDR3 sequences, with roughly 24% found just once. Another study also made use of these data, one on T cells of mothers and their children.

The sample comprised blood. The receptors were gathered from a girl aged 2-9 years in good health.

This clonotype appeared a few times. The rearrangement links TRBV5-4 to TRBJ2-4, with D possibly being TRBD1 (5 bases). From germline, CDR1 is SGHNT and CDR2 YYREEE (reference sequence). Trimming cost V 0 bases and J 8 bases, with 9 bases left between them. This CDR3 has 13 amino acids. CDR3 in amino acids: CASSLGGADIQYF. The CDR3 DNA reads TGTGCCAGCAGCTTGGGGGGCGCGGACATTCAGTACTTC.

The chain carries TRBV6-5 and TRBJ1-2; D gene unclear. Between the trimmed V and J ends, which lost 4 bases and 8 bases, there was a span of 14 bases. This CDR3 contains 13 residues. CDR1 and CDR2 (germline): MNHEY, SVGAGI. The DNA of the CDR3 is TGTGCCAGCAGTTCAGGCCTGGCTCGGGGCTACACCTTC. This sequence encodes CASSSGLARGYTF.

The rearrangement links TRBV29-1 to TRBJ2-5; D may be TRBD2 (6 bases). CDR3 size: 13 residues. V lost 6 bases and J lost 3, with 14 bases in between. Germline CDR1 reads SQVTM; CDR2 reads ANQGSEA. For the CDR3, the DNA is TGCAGCGTAAAGCCGGGAGTTAAAGAGACCCAGTACTTC. Residues: CSVKPGVKETQYF.

The chain recombines TRBV7-2 with TRBJ2-7; D uncertain. Germline loops: CDR1 SGHTA, CDR2 FQGNSA. Trimming shortened V by 1 base and J by 0 bases, and 7 bases separated the two germline ends. The CDR3 runs 14 residues. The CDR3 DNA is TGTGCCAGCAGCTTAGGTTACAGCTCCTACGAGCAGTACTTC. This translates into CASSLGYSSYEQYF. Based on the CDR3 plus reference TRBV7-2 and TRBJ2-7, the full variable domain is GAGVSQSPSNKVTEKGKDVELRCDPISGHTALYWYRQSLGQGLEFLIYFQGNSAPDKSGLPSDRFSAERTGGSVSTLTIQRTQQEDSAVYLCASSLGYSSYEQYFGPGTRLTVT.

The chain carries TRBV20-1 and TRBJ2-7, with TRBD2 as a possible D gene (6 bases). V lost 6 bases to trimming and J lost 2 bases, with 17 bases between them. CDR1 DFQATT and CDR2 SNEGSKA come from the germline V gene (reference sequence). This CDR3 has 14 amino acids. Here the CDR3 reads CSADTGGEPYEQYF. In nucleotides, the CDR3 is TGCAGTGCCGACACGGGCGGGGAACCCTACGAGCAGTACTTC.

This chain links TRBV10-3 with TRBJ2-3; 9 nucleotides line up with TRBD2. The V segment lost 3 bases and the J segment 6 bases; nucleotides outside the gene matches: 7. Germline loops: CDR1 ENHRY, CDR2 SYGVKD. CDR3 length: 15 residues. CDR3 DNA sequence: TGTGCCATCAGTGAAAGACTAGCGGCCTTTGATACGCAGTATTTT. Protein product: CAISERLAAFDTQYF.

DNA of the CDR3: TGCGCCAGCAGCTTGGGGCTAGCGGGCTTGATGGAGACCCAGTACTTC. Translation gives CASSLGLAGLMETQYF. This chain joins TRBV5-1 and TRBJ2-5, with 8 bases lining up with TRBD2. Per germline, CDR1 SGHRS and CDR2 YFSETQ. The CDR3 is 16 amino acids. V lost 0 bases, J lost 5 bases, and 9 bases stayed unmatched. Together with reference TRBV5-1 and TRBJ2-5, the CDR3 gives the full variable domain: KAGVTQTPRYLIKTRGQQVTLSCSPISGHRSVSWYQQTPGQGLQFLFEYFSETQRNKGNFPGRFSGRQFSNSRSEMNVSTLELGDSALYLCASSLGLAGLMETQYFGPGTRLLVL.

This chain connects TRBV5-1 to TRBJ2-7; D might be TRBD1 or TRBD2, each matching 5 bases. The V end lost 5 bases, the J end lost 4 bases, and 13 bases lay between the germline ends. The CDR3 runs to 13 residues. The germline CDR1 and CDR2 sequences are SGHRS and YFSETQ. CDR3: CASSRDPMYEQYF. As DNA, the CDR3 is TGCGCCAGCAGTCGGGACCCGATGTACGAGCAGTACTTC. The whole variable domain, filled in from reference TRBV5-1 and TRBJ2-7, reads KAGVTQTPRYLIKTRGQQVTLSCSPISGHRSVSWYQQTPGQGLQFLFEYFSETQRNKGNFPGRFSGRQFSNSRSEMNVSTLELGDSALYLCASSRDPMYEQYFGPGTRLTVT.